Below are 14 T cell receptor beta chains sequenced from a single sample in a study of early stage breast cancer tumors. Assay used: immunoSEQ multiplex PCR; TCRdb lists only in-frame clones, some missing. Of under 2,000 clones listed, 70% to 80% were seen once; the top ten hold about 8.4%. The sample was normal breast tissue next to the tumor. All receptors come from a person aged 65-85 years with breast cancer.

This clone appeared a single time. The V call is TRBV12-1, the J call TRBJ1-1; no check of the table's D call, TRBD1, against the DNA was made. TRBV12-1 has pseudogene status. The CDR3 spans 16 residues. The CDR3 reads CASSSSFRCLDTEAFF. CDR3 in DNA: TGTGCCAGCAGCTCGTCCTTCAGGTGTCTGGACACTGAAGCTTTCTTT.

The chain has TRBV21-1 and TRBJ2-7; the table's D gene call, TRBD2, was not cross checked with the DNA. TRBV21-1 counts as a pseudogene. The CDR3 sequence is 17 residues long. CDR3: CASSKDRGAIMSYEQYF. The CDR3 nucleotides read TGTGCCAGCAGCAAAGACCGCGGGGCCATTATGTCCTACGAGCAGTACTTC.

This clone was detected once. J is TRBJ2-5 and V is TRBV5-1; 14 bases match TRBD2. This CDR3 region has 17 residues. CDR1 and CDR2 from the germline V gene are SGHRS and YFSETQ. The V segment lost 3 bases and the J segment 5 bases; nucleotides outside the gene matches: 9. CDR3 region: CASSSGLAGDTQETQYF. Here the CDR3 DNA reads TGCGCCAGCAGCTCGGGACTAGCGGGGGACACACAGGAGACCCAGTACTTC.

The chain's CDR3 is CASSLGSSGGLTRTGELFF. The CDR3 DNA is TGCGCCAGCAGCTTGGGAAGTAGCGGGGGCCTCACCCGGACCGGGGAGCTGTTTTTT. The chain combines TRBV5-1 with TRBJ2-2, with 9 bases matching TRBD2. Germline loops: CDR1 SGHRS, CDR2 YFSETQ. This CDR3 region has 19 residues. J was trimmed by 5 bases and V by 0 bases; bases with no gene match: 14.

This clone turned up a few times. The chain carries TRBV6-1 and TRBJ2-3; D is ambiguous. The CDR3 extends over 15 amino acids. Germline CDR1 and CDR2: MNHNS and SASEGT. V gave up 2 bases and J gave up 6 bases, with 15 bases separating them. CDR3 region: CASSENAGFRDTQYF. DNA of the CDR3: TGTGCCAGCAGTGAAAATGCCGGGTTTAGGGATACGCAGTATTTT.

This clone is classed as large (0.1 to 1%). CDR3 nucleotide sequence: TGTGCCAGCAGCTTAGGGGGGGAAATCTCTGGGGCCAACGTCCTGACTTTC. Its protein is CASSLGGEISGANVLTF. The rearrangement links TRBV7-3 to TRBJ2-6; 7 nucleotides line up with TRBD2. The CDR3 spans 17 residues. From germline, CDR1 is SGHTA and CDR2 FQGTGA. Trimming cost V 2 bases and J 0 bases; bases outside gene matches: 4.

V usage is TRBV6-1 and J usage is TRBJ1-1; tentatively, D is TRBD1 (6 bases). The CDR3 loop spans 12 amino acids. Germline values: CDR1 MNHNS, CDR2 SASEGT. V was shortened by 2 bases and J by 8 bases, with 9 bases between the two germline ends. The CDR3 region is CASSELTGEAFF. CDR3 bases: TGTGCCAGCAGTGAATTAACAGGGGAAGCTTTCTTT.

This clone is labeled large. The chain recombines TRBV10-1 with TRBJ2-7, with a weak D call TRBD1 (6 bases). CDR3 size: 15 residues. V lost 3 bases and J lost 0, with 12 bases in between. Germline V lookup: CDR1 WNHNN, CDR2 SYGVQD (reference sequence). The CDR3: CASSDPTGSSYEQYF. The CDR3 region has the DNA TGCGCCAGCAGTGACCCGACAGGCAGCTCCTACGAGCAGTACTTC.

This clone appeared once. The J gene is TRBJ1-4, the V gene TRBV6-6, with D possibly TRBD1 on 6 matching bases. V was pared by 7 bases and J by 8 bases, with 17 bases between. The CDR3 sequence is 14 residues long. Germline V gives CDR1 MNHNY, CDR2 SVGAGI (reference sequence). The CDR3 loop is CASTDWGRAEKLFF. The CDR3 region has the DNA TGTGCCAGCACCGACTGGGGGCGGGCGGAAAAACTGTTTTTT.

V gene TRBV9 combines with J gene TRBJ1-1; TRBD1 matches 7 bases. Germline V gives CDR1 SGDLS, CDR2 YYNGEE. Trimming cost V 6 bases and J 1 base; bases outside gene matches: 6. The length of the CDR3 is 14 residues. DNA of the CDR3: TGTGCCAGCACCTCGGGGACAGCGAACACTGAAGCTTTCTTT. Protein product: CASTSGTANTEAFF.

The rearrangement uses TRBV5-1 and TRBJ2-5, with 11 positions matching TRBD2. CDR3 length equals 16 residues. Germline V gene lookup returns CDR1 SGHRS and CDR2 YFSETQ. The V gene end was trimmed by 2 bases and the J gene end by 0 bases; junction bases not matched to a gene: 3. CDR3 residues: CASSFTSGGYQETQYF. The CDR3 nucleotides read TGCGCCAGCAGCTTCACTAGCGGGGGATACCAAGAGACCCAGTACTTC. Supplemented by reference TRBV5-1 and TRBJ2-5, the full variable domain reads KAGVTQTPRYLIKTRGQQVTLSCSPISGHRSVSWYQQTPGQGLQFLFEYFSETQRNKGNFPGRFSGRQFSNSRSEMNVSTLELGDSALYLCASSFTSGGYQETQYFGPGTRLLVL.

The gene calls are TRBV15 and TRBJ1-5; D is unclear. The germline V and J ends were trimmed by 0 bases and 6 bases, with 12 bases remaining between them. The CDR3 loop spans 15 amino acids. Looked up from germline, CDR1 is LNHNV and CDR2 is YYDKDF (reference sequence). The CDR3 is CATSRDKRTGQPQHF. The CDR3 DNA reads TGTGCCACCAGCAGAGATAAGCGGACTGGTCAGCCCCAGCATTTT.

The chain couples TRBV30 to TRBJ2-3, with TRBD1 matching over 8 bases. This CDR3 contains 14 residues. CDR1 is GTSNPN, CDR2 SVGIG, per germline (reference sequence). After removal of 2 bases from V and 0 bases from J, the junction contained 1 base not matched to a gene. The CDR3 nucleotides read TGTGCCTGGAGTCGACAGGGGAGCACAGATACGCAGTATTTT. Protein sequence: CAWSRQGSTDTQYF.

There are a few counts of this clone. This chain links TRBV2 with TRBJ2-7; maybe TRBD1 (6 bases). Germline V gene data show CDR1 as SNHLY and CDR2 as FYNNEI. The CDR3 contains 13 residues. Trimming took off 10 bases at V and 0 bases at J, with 13 bases between the two ends. The CDR3 sequence is CATGWDNSYEQYF. CDR3 sequence (DNA): TGTGCCACCGGGTGGGACAACTCCTACGAGCAGTACTTC.